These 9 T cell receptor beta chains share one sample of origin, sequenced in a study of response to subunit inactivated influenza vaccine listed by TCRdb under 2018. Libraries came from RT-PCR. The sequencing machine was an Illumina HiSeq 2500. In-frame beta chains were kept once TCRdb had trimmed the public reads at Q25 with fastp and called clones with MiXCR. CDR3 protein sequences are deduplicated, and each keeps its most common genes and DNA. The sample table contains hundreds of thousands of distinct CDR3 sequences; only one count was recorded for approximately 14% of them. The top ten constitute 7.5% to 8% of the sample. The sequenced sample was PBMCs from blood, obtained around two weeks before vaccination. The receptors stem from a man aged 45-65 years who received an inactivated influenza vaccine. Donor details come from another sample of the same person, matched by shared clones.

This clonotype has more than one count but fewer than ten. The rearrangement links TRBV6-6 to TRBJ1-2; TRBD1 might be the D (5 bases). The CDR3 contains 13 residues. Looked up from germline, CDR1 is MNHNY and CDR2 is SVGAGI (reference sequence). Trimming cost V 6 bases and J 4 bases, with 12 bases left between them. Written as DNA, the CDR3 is TGTGCCAGCAGCCGGGACGGGCGCTATGGCTACACCTTC. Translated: CASSRDGRYGYTF.

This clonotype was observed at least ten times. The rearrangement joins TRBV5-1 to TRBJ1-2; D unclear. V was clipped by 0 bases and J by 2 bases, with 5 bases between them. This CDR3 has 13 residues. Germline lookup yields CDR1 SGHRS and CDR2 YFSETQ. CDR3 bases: TGCGCCAGCAGCTTGGGACACAACTATGGCTACACCTTC. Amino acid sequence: CASSLGHNYGYTF.

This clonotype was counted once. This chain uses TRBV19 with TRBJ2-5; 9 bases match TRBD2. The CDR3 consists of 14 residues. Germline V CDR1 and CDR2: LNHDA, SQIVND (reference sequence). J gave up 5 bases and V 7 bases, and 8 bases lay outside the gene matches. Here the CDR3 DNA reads TGTGCCAGTACGGCGGGAGGGCCCGAGGAGACCCAGTACTTC. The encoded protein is CASTAGGPEETQYF.

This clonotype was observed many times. The CDR3 spells CASSMTDNEQYF. Here the CDR3 DNA reads TGTGCCAGCAGTATGACAGATAACGAGCAGTACTTC. This sequence joins TRBV28 and TRBJ2-7; perhaps TRBD1 as D (5 bases). Trimming removed 5 bases from V and 5 bases from J, with 10 bases in between. CDR3 length equals 12 residues. Germline V gene lookup returns CDR1 MDHEN and CDR2 SYDVKM. The full variable domain, rest sourced from reference TRBV28 and TRBJ2-7, is DVKVTQSSRYLVKRTGEKVFLECVQDMDHENMFWYRQDPGLGLRLIYFSYDVKMKEKGDIPEGYSVSREKKERFSLILESASTNQTSMYLCASSMTDNEQYFGPGTRLTVT.

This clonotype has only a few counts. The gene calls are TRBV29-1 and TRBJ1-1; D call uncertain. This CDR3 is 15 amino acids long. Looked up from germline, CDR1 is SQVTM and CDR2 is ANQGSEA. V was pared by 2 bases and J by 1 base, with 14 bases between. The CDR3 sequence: CSVESRLRPNTEAFF. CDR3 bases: TGCAGCGTTGAATCCCGCCTACGGCCGAACACTGAAGCTTTCTTT.

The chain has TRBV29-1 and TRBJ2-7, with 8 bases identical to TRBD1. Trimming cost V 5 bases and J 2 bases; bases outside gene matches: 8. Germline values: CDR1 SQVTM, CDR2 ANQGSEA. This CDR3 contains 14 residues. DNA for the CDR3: TGCAGCGTTCTGGGACAGGAACCCCCCTACGAGCAGTACTTC. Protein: CSVLGQEPPYEQYF.

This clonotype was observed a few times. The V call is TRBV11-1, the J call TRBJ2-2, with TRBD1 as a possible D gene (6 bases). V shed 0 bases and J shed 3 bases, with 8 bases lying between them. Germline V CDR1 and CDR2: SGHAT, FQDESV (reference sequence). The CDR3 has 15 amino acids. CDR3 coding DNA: TGTGCCAGCAGCTTAGCGGGACACGACACCGGGGAGCTGTTTTTT. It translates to CASSLAGHDTGELFF.

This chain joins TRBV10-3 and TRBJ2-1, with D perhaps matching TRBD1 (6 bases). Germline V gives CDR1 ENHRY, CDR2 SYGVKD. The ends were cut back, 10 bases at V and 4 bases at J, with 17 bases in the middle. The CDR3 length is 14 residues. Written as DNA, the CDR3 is TGTGCCAGTAAAGGACAGACACAATACAATGAGCAGTTCTTC. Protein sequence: CASKGQTQYNEQFF.

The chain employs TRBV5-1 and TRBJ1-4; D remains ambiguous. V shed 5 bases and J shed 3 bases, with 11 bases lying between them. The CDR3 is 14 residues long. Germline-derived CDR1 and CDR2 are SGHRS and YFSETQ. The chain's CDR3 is CASRGADSNEKLFF. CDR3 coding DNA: TGCGCCAGCAGGGGAGCAGACTCTAATGAAAAACTGTTTTTT. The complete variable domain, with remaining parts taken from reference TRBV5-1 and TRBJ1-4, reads KAGVTQTPRYLIKTRGQQVTLSCSPISGHRSVSWYQQTPGQGLQFLFEYFSETQRNKGNFPGRFSGRQFSNSRSEMNVSTLELGDSALYLCASRGADSNEKLFFGSGTQLSVL.